This T cell receptor beta chain was identified during a study of blood T cell repertoires in COVID-19. Across the study: Researchers got acute and convalescent COVID-19 samples from the United States, Italy and Spain.

Libraries were prepared by immunoSEQ multiplex PCR; TCRdb keeps only in-frame clonotypes and omits some of them. The sample contains around 440,000 clones, around 89% of which appear only once. The CDR3 is made up of 13 amino acids. The germline gives CDR1 LGHDT, CDR2 YNNKEL (reference sequence). The V end was cut by 6 bases, the J end by 1 base, with 8 bases between. Input material: peripheral blood. V and J are TRBV3-1 (or the pseudogene TRBV3-2) and TRBJ2-3; maybe TRBD2 (5 bases). The receptor's source is a woman in her forties or fifties with COVID-19, enrolled during active disease. The CDR3 DNA sequence: TGTGCCAGCAGGGAAGCGGGCACAGATACGCAGTATTTT. It encodes CASREAGTDTQYF.